A selection of T cell receptor beta chains follows, all from one sample in a study of CD8+CD57+ T cells in acquired aplastic anemia. MiXCR was run by TCRdb on the reads, yielding one entry per CDR3 protein. In the table there are 200,000 to 250,000 distinct CDR3 sequences, 34% of which are singletons. Source material: sorted CD4+, CD8+, or CD8+CD57+ T cells (not recorded which) from PBMCs. These receptors all stem from a human donor in good health, serving as a control. Both conserved end residues are part of each CDR3. D genes are given only for firm matches. Clone size is shown for a subset of rows, as once, few, many or a class of expanded clone.

abundance,v_gene,j_gene,d_gene,CDR3aa,CDR3nt
-,TRBV7-9,TRBJ1-5,TRBD1,CASSFSGGGNQPRHF,TGTGCCAGCAGCTTCTCGGGAGGGGGCAATCAGCCCCGGCATTTT
many,TRBV3-1,TRBJ2-5,-,CASSRAETQYF,TGTGCCAGCAGCCGGGCTGAGACCCAGTACTTC
few,TRBV5-1,TRBJ1-1,-,CASSLSKGGNTEAFF,TGCGCCAGCAGCTTGAGTAAAGGGGGGAACACTGAAGCTTTCTTT
few,TRBV3-1,TRBJ2-7,TRBD2,CASSQVGGRIYEQYF,TGTGCCAGCAGCCAAGTCGGCGGGAGAATATACGAGCAGTACTTC
many,TRBV4-1,TRBJ2-7,TRBD1,CASSQPGQGYEQYF,TGCGCCAGCAGCCAACCGGGACAGGGCTACGAGCAGTACTTC
-,TRBV29-1,TRBJ2-3,TRBD2,CSVERLAGGTQYF,TGCAGCGTTGAGAGACTTGCGGGGGGTACGCAGTATTTT
-,TRBV12-3/TRBV12-4,TRBJ1-1,-,CASSLLWGHTEAFF,TGTGCCAGCAGTTTATTATGGGGACATACTGAAGCTTTCTTT
few,TRBV5-1,TRBJ2-4,TRBD1,CASSLRQGVAKNIQYF,TGCGCCAGCAGCTTAAGACAGGGTGTGGCCAAAAACATTCAGTACTTC
-,TRBV11-1,TRBJ1-2,-,CASSSQLSGASGGHTF,TGTGCCAGCAGCTCTCAGCTGTCAGGGGCCTCGGGTGGCCACACCTTC
many,TRBV20-1,TRBJ2-5,-,CSARDRGYFQETQYF,TGCAGTGCTAGAGACAGGGGATATTTCCAAGAGACCCAGTACTTC
-,TRBV20-1,TRBJ2-3,TRBD1,CSARNPGQGVDTQYF,TGCAGTGCTAGAAACCCGGGACAGGGTGTAGATACGCAGTATTTT
-,TRBV4-1,TRBJ2-2,-,CASSHPLGTGELFF,TGCGCCAGCAGCCACCCCTTGGGGACCGGGGAGCTGTTTTTT
-,TRBV7-8,TRBJ1-5,TRBD1,CASSLDRGANQPQHF,TGTGCCAGCAGCCTCGACAGGGGAGCCAATCAGCCCCAGCATTTT
many,TRBV5-1,TRBJ1-1,-,CASSLARDERTEAFF,TGCGCCAGCAGCTTGGCCCGGGACGAGAGGACTGAAGCTTTCTTT
-,TRBV2,TRBJ2-1,-,CASIWRAGQFF,TGTGCCAGCATATGGCGGGCGGGACAGTTCTTC
few,TRBV20-1,TRBJ1-4,-,CSARVFGGPNEKLFF,TGCAGTGCTAGAGTGTTTGGGGGCCCTAATGAAAAACTGTTTTTT
-,TRBV29-1,TRBJ2-3,TRBD1,CSVVGDRGYTDTRYF,TGCAGCGTTGTGGGGGACAGGGGATACACGGATACGCGGTATTTT
many,TRBV2,TRBJ2-3,TRBD2,CASRLGTSGRTDTQYF,TGTGCCAGCAGACTCGGGACTAGCGGGAGAACAGATACGCAGTATTTT
many,TRBV2,TRBJ2-1,TRBD2,CASTIAGGRNEQFF,TGTGCCAGCACGATAGCGGGAGGGAGGAATGAGCAGTTCTTC
few,TRBV10-3,TRBJ1-3,TRBD1,CAISEQQGTIYF,TGTGCCATCAGTGAACAACAGGGGACCATATATTTT
-,TRBV9,TRBJ1-3,-,CASNAGIAHTIYF,TGTGCCAGCAACGCGGGAATAGCTCACACCATATATTTT
-,TRBV9,TRBJ1-2,-,CASSREILTRDYGYTF,TGTGCCAGCAGCCGGGAAATACTGACAAGAGACTATGGCTACACCTTC
-,TRBV28,TRBJ1-1,-,CASSLTRTEAFF,TGTGCCAGCAGTTTGACCCGCACTGAAGCTTTCTTT
few,TRBV6-1,TRBJ2-5,-,CASSRDGVGTQYF,TGTGCCAGCAGCCGGGACGGAGTTGGGACCCAGTACTTC
many,TRBV19,TRBJ2-5,TRBD1,CASSNDRGLETQYF,TGTGCCAGTAGTAACGACAGGGGCTTGGAGACCCAGTACTTC
few,TRBV12-3/TRBV12-4,TRBJ2-1,-,CASSLRIYNEQFF,TGTGCCAGCAGTTTAAGGATATACAATGAGCAGTTCTTC
many,TRBV29-1,TRBJ2-7,-,CSAKQGPYEQYF,TGCAGCGCAAAACAGGGACCCTACGAGCAGTACTTC
many,TRBV7-9,TRBJ1-5,TRBD1,CASSPDRGGQPQHF,TGTGCCAGCAGCCCAGACAGGGGTGGACAGCCCCAGCATTTT
many,TRBV4-1,TRBJ2-7,-,CASSRKTQGPLDEQYF,TGCGCCAGCAGCCGAAAGACCCAAGGGCCTCTCGACGAGCAGTACTTC
many,TRBV6-5,TRBJ1-2,-,CASSSGYGYTF,TGTGCCAGCAGCAGTGGATATGGCTACACCTTC
many,TRBV2,TRBJ2-1,-,CASRFSESGYNEQFF,TGTGCCAGCAGATTTAGCGAATCGGGCTACAATGAGCAGTTCTTC
-,TRBV11-2,TRBJ2-2,TRBD1,CASSPGTGLDTGELFF,TGTGCCAGCAGCCCGGGGACAGGGTTGGACACCGGGGAGCTGTTTTTT
-,TRBV25-1,TRBJ2-2,-,CASSELAAFVNTGELFF,TGTGCCAGCAGTGAACTGGCGGCTTTCGTGAACACCGGGGAGCTGTTTTTT